The clone carrying this T cell receptor (beta chain) was recorded at least ten times. The antigen is undetermined. CDR1 is MNHNS and CDR2 is SASEGT in the germline V gene. The CDR3 extends over 15 amino acids. J lost 5 bases, V lost 6 bases, and 5 bases had no gene match. A universal primer site was incorporated via template switching, and the cDNA contained unique molecular identifiers. TCRdb re-analysed the 5' RACE reads in MiXCR, keeping a single row per CDR3 protein. The profile shows approximately 670,000 distinct CDR3 sequences, roughly 6.2% of them singletons. The data derive from a study of identical twins. Whole-study results and caveats: Twins shared out-of-frame alpha sequences with excess low generation probability.

Input material: naive T cells sorted from blood. The chain recombines TRBV6-1 with TRBJ2-2; TRBD2 aligns across 11 bases. This TCR was sampled from a man between 18 and 29 years old in good health. The DNA of the CDR3 is TGTGCCAGCAGAGAGACTAGCGGGGCAACCGGGGAGCTGTTTTTT. As protein: CASRETSGATGELFF.